This TCR beta chain appears in the sequencing data of a study of T cell responses to AZD1222 COVID-19 vaccine. Method: immunoSEQ multiplex PCR; TCRdb's copy keeps in-frame clones and lacks some. The sample has approximately 150,000 clones, about 91% seen once; the top ten hold approximately 2%. Notes on the study in general: In the spike-specific TCR repertoire, nearly half reportedly target unmutated variant regions.

V lost 1 base and J lost 3, with 3 bases in between. From germline, CDR1 is SEHNR and CDR2 FQNEAQ (reference sequence). CDR3 length: 12 amino acids. A remark on this clone: Its antigen is undetermined.

The V and J genes are TRBV7-9 and TRBJ1-2; D gene uncertain. Source: peripheral blood, taken 28 days after the second AZD1222 dose. This TCR came from an adult who received the AZD1222 COVID-19 vaccine. The CDR3 nucleotides are TGTGCCAGCAGCTTAGGACACTATGGCTACACCTTC. Amino acid sequence: CASSLGHYGYTF. The full variable domain, in which reference TRBV7-9 and TRBJ1-2 provide the parts outside the CDR3, is DTGVSQNPRHKITKRGQNVTFRCDPISEHNRLYWYRQTLGQGPEFLTYFQNEAQLEKSRLLSDRFSAERPKGSFSTLEIQRTEQGDSAMYLCASSLGHYGYTFGSGTRLTVV.